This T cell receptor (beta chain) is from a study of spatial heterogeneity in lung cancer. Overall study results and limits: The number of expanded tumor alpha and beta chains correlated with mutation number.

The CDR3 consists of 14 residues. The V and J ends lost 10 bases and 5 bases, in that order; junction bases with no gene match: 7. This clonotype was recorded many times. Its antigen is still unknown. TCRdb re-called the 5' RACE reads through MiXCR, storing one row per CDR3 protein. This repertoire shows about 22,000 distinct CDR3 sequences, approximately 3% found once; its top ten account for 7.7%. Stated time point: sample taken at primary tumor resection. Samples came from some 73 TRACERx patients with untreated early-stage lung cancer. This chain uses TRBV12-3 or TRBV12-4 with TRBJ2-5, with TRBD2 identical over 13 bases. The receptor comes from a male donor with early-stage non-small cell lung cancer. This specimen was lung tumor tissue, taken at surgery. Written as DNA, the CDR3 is TGTGCCACTACGACTAGCGGGAGGACTGAGACCCAGTACTTC. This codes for CATTTSGRTETQYF.